The rows below give T cell receptor beta chains drawn from one sample of a study of shared clonotypes between healthy human individuals. Clones were read by immunoSEQ multiplex PCR, and TCRdb kept only the in-frame ones, dropping some. The data show about 2 million clones, 85% to 95% seen once. The sample taken for sequencing was naive CD4+ T cells sorted from blood. The receptor source for this set is a man younger than 35 in good health. Each CDR3 is given with its conserved first and last residue. A D gene is named only where the DNA matches it firmly. Some rows have no size entry. The others give once, few or many, or a class for an expanded clone.

D gene | J gene | clone size | V gene | CDR3 protein | CDR3 DNA
- | TRBJ2-1 | - | TRBV20-1 | CSARDLPEQFF | TGCAGTGCTAGAGACCTGCCTGAGCAGTTCTTC
- | TRBJ1-1 | - | TRBV11-2 | CASSFTGITEAFF | TGTGCCAGCAGCTTCACAGGGATCACTGAAGCTTTCTTT
- | TRBJ1-1 | - | TRBV11-3 | CASSLDRGEAFF | TGTGCCAGCAGCTTAGACAGGGGCGAGGCTTTCTTT
- | TRBJ1-5 | - | TRBV30 | CAWSAFRVTSNQPQHF | TGTGCCTGGAGTGCCTTCCGGGTAACTAGCAATCAGCCCCAGCATTTT
- | TRBJ2-7 | - | TRBV4-3 | CASSQDVPGYEQYF | TGCGCCAGCAGCCAAGATGTTCCAGGGTACGAGCAGTACTTC
TRBD1 | TRBJ1-6 | few | TRBV6-1 | CASRTGGNSPLHF | TGTGCCAGCAGGACAGGGGGTAATTCACCCCTCCACTTT
- | TRBJ2-1 | - | TRBV7-2 | CASSLAGALYNEQFF | TGTGCCAGCAGCTTGGCGGGCGCCCTCTACAATGAGCAGTTCTTC
- | TRBJ1-4 | - | TRBV15 | CATSREPPGPGFEKLFF | TGTGCCACCAGCAGAGAACCGCCGGGCCCAGGGTTTGAAAAACTGTTTTTT
- | TRBJ2-3 | - | TRBV6-6 | CASSYSKYPTDTQYF | TGTGCCAGCAGTTACTCGAAGTACCCGACAGATACGCAGTATTTT
- | TRBJ2-3 | - | TRBV5-1 | CASSYGGTDTQYF | TGCGCCAGCAGCTACGGAGGGACAGATACGCAGTATTTT
TRBD2 | TRBJ2-3 | - | TRBV6-5 | CASRVAGGPDTQYF | TGTGCCAGCAGGGTAGCGGGAGGCCCAGATACGCAGTATTTT
TRBD1 | TRBJ1-5 | - | TRBV6-1 | CASSARDRGSNQPQHF | TGTGCCAGCAGTGCCCGGGACAGGGGCTCCAATCAGCCCCAGCATTTT
- | TRBJ2-3 | - | TRBV19 | CASSIDIRTDTQYF | TGTGCCAGTAGTATTGACATCCGCACAGATACGCAGTATTTT
- | TRBJ2-7 | many | TRBV5-6 | CASSLGDFSYEQYF | TGTGCCAGCAGCTTGGGAGACTTCTCCTACGAGCAGTACTTC
TRBD1 | TRBJ2-7 | - | TRBV5-1 | CASSLGQTTTYEQYF | TGCGCCAGCAGCCTGGGACAGACAACAACCTACGAGCAGTACTTC
- | TRBJ1-1 | - | TRBV19 | CASSVLHDTEAFF | TGTGCCAGTAGTGTGTTACACGACACTGAAGCTTTCTTT
TRBD2 | TRBJ2-5 | - | TRBV4-1 | CASSQDGPSGAQETQYF | TGCGCCAGCAGCCAAGATGGGCCTAGCGGGGCACAAGAGACCCAGTACTTC
- | TRBJ1-6 | - | TRBV28 | CASSEQGTVISPLHF | TGTGCCAGCAGTGAACAGGGAACGGTAATTTCACCCCTCCACTTT
TRBD1 | TRBJ1-2 | - | TRBV6-1 | CASSSSGGHGYTF | TGTGCCAGCAGTTCCTCAGGGGGCCATGGCTACACCTTC
- | TRBJ1-2 | once | TRBV15 | CATSRDYTVYGYTF | TGTGCCACCAGCAGAGATTATACAGTCTATGGCTACACCTTC
- | TRBJ1-4 | - | TRBV4-1 | CASSSRGRTDANEKLFF | TGCGCCAGCAGCTCGCGTGGTAGGACGGATGCCAATGAAAAACTGTTTTTT
- | TRBJ2-7 | - | TRBV6-5 | CASSYSGGAGREQYF | TGTGCCAGCAGTTACTCTGGGGGCGCAGGGCGCGAGCAGTACTTC
- | TRBJ2-3 | - | TRBV6-4 | CASSESYGPSAKYF | TGTGCCAGCAGTGAGTCATATGGGCCCTCGGCCAAGTATTTT
- | TRBJ2-5 | - | TRBV6-5 | CASSYSNTNQETQYF | TGTGCCAGCAGTTACTCGAACACGAACCAAGAGACCCAGTACTTC
- | TRBJ2-7 | - | TRBV5-5 | CASSLAGLAGGEQYF | TGTGCCAGCAGCTTGGCCGGGCTGGCTGGAGGCGAGCAGTACTTC
TRBD1 | TRBJ1-2 | - | TRBV28 | CASSLPFTGVHGYTF | TGTGCCAGCAGTTTGCCTTTCACAGGGGTCCATGGCTACACCTTC
TRBD2 | TRBJ2-7 | - | TRBV18 | CASSPPLAGSYEQYF | TGTGCCAGCTCACCACCCTTAGCGGGCTCCTACGAGCAGTACTTC
- | TRBJ2-5 | - | TRBV7-9 | CASSLGSETQYF | TGTGCCAGCAGCTTGGGGAGCGAGACCCAGTACTTC
- | TRBJ2-5 | once | TRBV5-8 | CASSYQFFQETQYF | TGTGCCAGCAGCTACCAATTCTTCCAAGAGACCCAGTACTTC
TRBD1 | TRBJ1-1 | - | TRBV30 | CAWSGQGAHTEAFF | TGTGCCTGGAGTGGGCAGGGGGCGCACACTGAAGCTTTCTTT
- | TRBJ2-2 | - | TRBV4-1 | CASSQPTGNTGELFF | TGCGCCAGCAGCCAACCGACAGGGAACACCGGGGAGCTGTTTTTT
- | TRBJ2-6 | - | TRBV15 | CATSRDKTSGANVLTF | TGTGCCACCAGCAGAGATAAAACCTCTGGGGCCAACGTCCTGACTTTC
- | TRBJ2-5 | - | TRBV7-9 | CASSSISWGLGTQYF | TGTGCCAGCAGCTCGATCTCCTGGGGGTTGGGGACCCAGTACTTC
- | TRBJ1-2 | - | TRBV6-1 | CASSLDKLGYGYTF | TGTGCCAGCAGTTTGGACAAGCTAGGGTACGGCTACACCTTC
TRBD1 | TRBJ1-2 | - | TRBV4-1 | CASSQAPQGNYGYTF | TGCGCCAGCAGCCAAGCCCCACAGGGGAACTATGGCTACACCTTC
TRBD1 | TRBJ2-7 | - | TRBV5-4 | CASSLGGRDRATREQYF | TGTGCCAGCAGCTTGGGGGGCCGGGACAGGGCGACCAGGGAGCAGTACTTC
- | TRBJ1-5 | - | TRBV7-2 | CASSPGRERNQPQHF | TGTGCCAGCAGCCCAGGGCGGGAGCGTAATCAGCCCCAGCATTTT
- | TRBJ2-3 | - | TRBV9 | CASSPGPTGPDTQYF | TGTGCCAGCAGCCCTGGGCCGACGGGCCCAGATACGCAGTATTTT
TRBD1 | TRBJ2-7 | - | TRBV5-4 | CASSFNRGQGGPYEQYF | TGTGCCAGCAGCTTTAATAGGGGACAGGGGGGACCCTACGAGCAGTACTTC
- | TRBJ2-7 | once | TRBV2 | CATKGVLNYYEQYF | TGTGCCACCAAGGGGGTTCTTAACTACTACGAGCAGTACTTC
- | TRBJ1-2 | - | TRBV7-9 | CASSLVDINYGYTF | TGTGCCAGCAGCTTAGTTGACATCAACTATGGCTACACCTTC
TRBD1 | TRBJ2-2 | once | TRBV30 | CAWSSDRGTGELFF | TGTGCCTGGAGTTCAGACAGGGGTACCGGGGAGCTGTTTTTT
TRBD1 | TRBJ1-2 | once | TRBV7-2 | CASSSGQGSYGYTF | TGTGCCAGCAGCTCCGGACAGGGGTCCTATGGCTACACCTTC
TRBD1 | TRBJ2-2 | - | TRBV6-1 | CASNSGTGNTGELFF | TGTGCCAGCAACTCCGGGACAGGGAACACCGGGGAGCTGTTTTTT
- | TRBJ2-7 | - | TRBV28 | CASSLSSGSGIHEQYF | TGTGCCAGCAGTTTATCCTCGGGTAGCGGAATCCACGAGCAGTACTTC
TRBD1 | TRBJ1-2 | - | TRBV28 | CASSRDRVNGYTF | TGTGCCAGCAGCCGGGACAGGGTAAATGGCTACACCTTC
TRBD2 | TRBJ2-2 | once | TRBV2 | CASRAGTSGTTGELFF | TGTGCCAGCAGGGCCGGGACTAGCGGTACCACCGGGGAGCTGTTTTTT
TRBD1 | TRBJ1-2 | - | TRBV6-5 | CASSSPSGTGFRGYTF | TGTGCCAGCAGTTCGCCCTCCGGGACAGGGTTCCGCGGCTACACCTTC
TRBD2 | TRBJ2-4 | - | TRBV7-9 | CASSLDAGGAKNIQYF | TGTGCCAGCAGCTTAGACGCGGGAGGGGCCAAAAACATTCAGTACTTC